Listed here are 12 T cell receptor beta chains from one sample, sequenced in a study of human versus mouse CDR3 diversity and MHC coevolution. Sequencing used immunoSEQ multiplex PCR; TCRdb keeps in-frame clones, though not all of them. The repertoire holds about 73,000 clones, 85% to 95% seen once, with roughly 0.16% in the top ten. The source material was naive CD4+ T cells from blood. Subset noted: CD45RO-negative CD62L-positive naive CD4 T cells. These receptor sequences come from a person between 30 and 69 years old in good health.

The CDR3 coding sequence is TGTGCCAGCATTCGTTACAGGGTAGCAGGAACTGAAGCTTTCTTT. It codes for CASIRYRVAGTEAFF. The chain links TRBV6-5 to TRBJ1-1; perhaps TRBD1 as D (6 bases). Trimming cost V 7 bases and J 5 bases, with 20 bases left between them. The CDR3 is 15 residues long. Germline CDR1 is MNHEY and CDR2 is SVGAGI.

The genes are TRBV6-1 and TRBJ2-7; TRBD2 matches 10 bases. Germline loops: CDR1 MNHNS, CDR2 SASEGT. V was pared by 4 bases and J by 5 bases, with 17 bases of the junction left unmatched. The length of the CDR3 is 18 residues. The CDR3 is CASSAFGSVWTSGHEQYF. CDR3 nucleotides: TGTGCCAGCAGTGCATTCGGCAGCGTCTGGACTAGCGGCCACGAGCAGTACTTC.

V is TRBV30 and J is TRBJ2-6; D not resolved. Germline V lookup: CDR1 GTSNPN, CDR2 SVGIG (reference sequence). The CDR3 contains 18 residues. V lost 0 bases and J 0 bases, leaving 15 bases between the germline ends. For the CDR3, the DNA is TGTGCCTGGAGTGTAGGTGGGCCGTTGAGCTCTGGGGCCAACGTCCTGACTTTC. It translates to CAWSVGGPLSSGANVLTF.

CDR3 DNA: TGTGCCACTATTCCTCGGGGTTTGAACACTGAAGCTTTCTTT. Protein product: CATIPRGLNTEAFF. The rearrangement uses TRBV10-3 and TRBJ1-1; D call uncertain. The germline V gene has CDR1 ENHRY and CDR2 SYGVKD. This CDR3 comprises 14 residues. Trimming removed 10 bases at V and 0 bases at J, with 15 bases between.

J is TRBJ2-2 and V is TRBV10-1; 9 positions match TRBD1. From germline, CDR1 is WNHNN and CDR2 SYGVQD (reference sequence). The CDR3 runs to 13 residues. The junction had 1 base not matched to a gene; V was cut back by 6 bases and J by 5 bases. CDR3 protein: CASRTGGTGELFF. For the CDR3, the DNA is TGCGCCAGCAGGACAGGGGGGACCGGGGAGCTGTTTTTT.

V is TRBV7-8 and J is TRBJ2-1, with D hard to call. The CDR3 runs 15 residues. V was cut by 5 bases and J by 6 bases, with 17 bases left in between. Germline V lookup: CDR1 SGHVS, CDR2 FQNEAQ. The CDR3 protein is CASSPERIPRNEQFF. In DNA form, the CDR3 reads TGTGCCAGCAGCCCGGAGAGAATTCCGCGCAATGAGCAGTTCTTC.

CDR3 residues: CASSSGLAGVGEQFF. In DNA, the CDR3 is TGTGCCAGTAGTTCCGGACTAGCGGGAGTCGGTGAGCAGTTCTTC. The chain employs TRBV19 and TRBJ2-1, with TRBD2 matching over 13 bases. CDR1 is LNHDA, CDR2 SQIVND, per germline (reference sequence). With V trimmed by 5 bases and J by 9 bases, 7 bases remained unmatched. The CDR3 length is 15 residues. Supplemented by reference TRBV19 and TRBJ2-1, the full variable domain reads DGGITQSPKYLFRKEGQNVTLSCEQNLNHDAMYWYRQDPGQGLRLIYYSQIVNDFQKGDIAEGYSVSREKKESFPLTVTSAQKNPTAFYLCASSSGLAGVGEQFFGPGTRLTVL.

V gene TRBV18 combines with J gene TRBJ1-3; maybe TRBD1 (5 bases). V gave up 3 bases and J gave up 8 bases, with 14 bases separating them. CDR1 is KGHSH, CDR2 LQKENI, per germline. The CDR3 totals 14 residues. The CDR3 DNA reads TGTGCCAGCTCACCGGACATACAGCGACACACCATATATTTT. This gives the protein CASSPDIQRHTIYF.

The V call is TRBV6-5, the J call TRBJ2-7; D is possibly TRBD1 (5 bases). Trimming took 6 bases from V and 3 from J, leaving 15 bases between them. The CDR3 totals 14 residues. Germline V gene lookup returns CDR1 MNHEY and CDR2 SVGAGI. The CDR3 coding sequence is TGTGCCAGCAGAAGGGGAAAGGGGATCTACGAGCAGTACTTC. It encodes CASRRGKGIYEQYF.

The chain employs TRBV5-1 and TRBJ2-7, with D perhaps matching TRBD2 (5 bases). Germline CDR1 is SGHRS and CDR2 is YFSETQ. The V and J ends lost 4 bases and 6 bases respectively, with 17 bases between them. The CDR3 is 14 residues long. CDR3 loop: CASSAGNPEAEQYF. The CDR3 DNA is TGCGCCAGCAGCGCCGGGAATCCCGAGGCCGAGCAGTACTTC.

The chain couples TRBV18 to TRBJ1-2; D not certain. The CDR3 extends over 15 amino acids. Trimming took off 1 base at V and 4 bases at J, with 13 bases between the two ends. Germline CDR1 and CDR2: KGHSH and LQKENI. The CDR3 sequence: CASSPLPQNPYGYTF. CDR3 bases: TGTGCCAGCTCACCACTCCCACAGAACCCCTATGGCTACACCTTC.

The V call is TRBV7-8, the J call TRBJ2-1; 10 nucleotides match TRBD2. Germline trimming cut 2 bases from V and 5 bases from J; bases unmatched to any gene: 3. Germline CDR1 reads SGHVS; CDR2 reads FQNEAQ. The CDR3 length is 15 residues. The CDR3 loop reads CASSLSGRVHNEQFF. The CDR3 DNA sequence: TGTGCCAGCAGCTTAAGCGGGAGGGTTCACAATGAGCAGTTCTTC.